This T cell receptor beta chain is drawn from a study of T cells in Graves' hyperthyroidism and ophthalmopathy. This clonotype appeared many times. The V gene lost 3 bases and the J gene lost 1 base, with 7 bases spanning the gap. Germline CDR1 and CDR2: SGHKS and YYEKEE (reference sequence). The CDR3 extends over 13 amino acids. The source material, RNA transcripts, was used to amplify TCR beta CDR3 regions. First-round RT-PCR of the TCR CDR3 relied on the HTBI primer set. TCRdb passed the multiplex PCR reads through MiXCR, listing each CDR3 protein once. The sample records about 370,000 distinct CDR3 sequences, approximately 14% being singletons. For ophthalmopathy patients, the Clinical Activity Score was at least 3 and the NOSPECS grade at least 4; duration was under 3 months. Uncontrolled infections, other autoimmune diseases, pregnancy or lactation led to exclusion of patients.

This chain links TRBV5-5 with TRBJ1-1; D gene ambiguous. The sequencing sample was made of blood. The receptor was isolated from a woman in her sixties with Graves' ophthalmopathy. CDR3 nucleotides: TGTGCCAGCAGCTCCTCAGCGAACACTGAAGCTTTCTTT. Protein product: CASSSSANTEAFF.